The entry that follows covers one T cell receptor beta chain sequence. Its target is unknown. immunoSEQ v3.0 was run at survey level. TCRdb keeps only in-frame clones here, not all; method: immunoSEQ multiplex PCR. Of approximately 21,000 clones listed, around 81% were seen once; the top ten hold approximately 7%. This record comes from a study of long-term antiretroviral therapy in people with HIV. Study-wide results and caveats: In samples taken after ART, diversity increased but remained below transplant donor control levels.

V lost 6 bases and J lost 1, with 6 bases in between. CDR3 length: 12 residues. Germline CDR1 reads SGHAT; CDR2 reads FQDESV (reference sequence). Each sample contained about 0.95-11 million cryopreserved PBMC, thawed before DNA extraction. This receptor was obtained from a man aged 30 to 39 with HIV. V usage is TRBV11-1 and J usage is TRBJ2-5; D call uncertain. Sequencing was performed on unsorted PBMCs, taken 1.5 years after starting antiretroviral therapy. CDR3 protein: CASRKFQETQYF. CDR3 nucleotides: TGTGCCAGCAGGAAGTTCCAAGAGACCCAGTACTTC.